The clone carrying this T cell receptor beta chain showed up just once. This entry comes from a study of cytomegalovirus exposure and HLA in healthy donors. The PCR had 60 Vbeta and 13 Jbeta primers. Produced via immunoSEQ multiplex PCR; TCRdb's table is partial and in-frame only. Of approximately 150,000 clones listed, over 70% were seen once; the top ten hold approximately 2%. The CDR3 has 13 residues. The V gene lost 2 bases and the J gene lost 3 bases, with 8 bases spanning the gap. From germline, CDR1 is MNHEY and CDR2 SVGAGI. This sequence was found in a woman aged 40 to 50 in good health and CMV-seronegative. What was sequenced was PBMCs. The chain has TRBV6-5 and TRBJ2-7, with D perhaps TRBD1 (6 bases). CDR3 amino acids: CASSYGGHYEQYF. The DNA for the CDR3 is TGTGCCAGCAGTTACGGGGGCCACTACGAGCAGTACTTC.